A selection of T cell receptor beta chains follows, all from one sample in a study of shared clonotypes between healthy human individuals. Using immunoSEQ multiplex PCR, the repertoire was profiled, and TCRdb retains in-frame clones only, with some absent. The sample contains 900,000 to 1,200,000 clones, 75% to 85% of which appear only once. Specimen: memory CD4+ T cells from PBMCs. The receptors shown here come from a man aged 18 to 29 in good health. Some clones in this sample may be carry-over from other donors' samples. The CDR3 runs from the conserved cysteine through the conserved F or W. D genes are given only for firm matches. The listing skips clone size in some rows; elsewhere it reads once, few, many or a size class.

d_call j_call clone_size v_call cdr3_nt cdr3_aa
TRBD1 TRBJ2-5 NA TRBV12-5 TGTGCTAGTGGTTTGGATGGGACAGGGGGCAGGTTGTACTTC CASGLDGTGGRLYF
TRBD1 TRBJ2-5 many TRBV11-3 TGTGCCAGCAGCTTAGGTCGAACAGGGGGGTCCCAAGAGACCCAGTACTTC CASSLGRTGGSQETQYF
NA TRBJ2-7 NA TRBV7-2 TGTGCCAGCAGCTTAGCCGCTACAGCGAACTACGAGCAGTACTTC CASSLAATANYEQYF
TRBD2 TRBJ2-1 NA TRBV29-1 TGCAGCGTTGACGCCGGGGGGGTCACCTACAATGAGCAGTTCTTC CSVDAGGVTYNEQFF
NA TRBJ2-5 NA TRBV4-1 TGCGCCAGCAGCCAAGTGGGGCAGGGGTGGGGGACCCAGTACTTC CASSQVGQGWGTQYF
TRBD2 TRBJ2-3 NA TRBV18 TGTGCCAGCTCATCCCCTAGCGGGACAGATACGCAGTATTTT CASSSPSGTDTQYF
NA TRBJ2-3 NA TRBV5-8 TGTGCCAGCAGCTTTCTTGAATCCACAGATACGCAGTATTTT CASSFLESTDTQYF
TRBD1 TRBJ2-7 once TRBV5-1 TGCGCCAGCAGCGAATCCGGGACAGTTTCCTACGAGCAGTACTTC CASSESGTVSYEQYF
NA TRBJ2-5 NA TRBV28 TGTGCCAGCAGTTCGTCTGGGTCGGGCGTACGGGAGACCCAGTACTTC CASSSSGSGVRETQYF
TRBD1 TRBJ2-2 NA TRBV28 TGTGCCAGCAGTTCAATAGGGGGACAGGGGTACACCGGGGAGCTGTTTTTT CASSSIGGQGYTGELFF
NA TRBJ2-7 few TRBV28 TGTGCCAGCAGCCTAGTTGGACACGAGCAGTACTTC CASSLVGHEQYF
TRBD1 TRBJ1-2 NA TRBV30 TGTGCCTGGAGCGCCGACAGGGGGCATGGCTACACCTTC CAWSADRGHGYTF
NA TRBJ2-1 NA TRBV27 TGTGCCAGCAGTTTATTTGTAGGAAATAGGGGTGAGCAGTTCTTC CASSLFVGNRGEQFF
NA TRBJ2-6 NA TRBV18 TGTGCCAGCTCACCACAAAGGGTGCAAAACTCTGGGGCCAACGTCCTGACTTTC CASSPQRVQNSGANVLTF
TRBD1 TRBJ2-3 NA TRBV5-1 TGCGCCAGCGATTTAACAGGGGCGGGCACAGATACGCAGTATTTT CASDLTGAGTDTQYF
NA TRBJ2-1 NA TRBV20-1 TGCAGTGCTCACGGGGCCAATGAGCAGTTCTTC CSAHGANEQFF
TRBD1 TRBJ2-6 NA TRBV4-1 TGCGCCAGCCGAACAGGGGCTGGGGCCAACGTCCTGACTTTC CASRTGAGANVLTF
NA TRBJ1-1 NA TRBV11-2 TGTGCCAGCAGCTTAGTTGCGAAAGCTTTCTTT CASSLVAKAFF
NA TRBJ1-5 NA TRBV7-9 TGTGCCAGCAGCGGGCGGGCGACCCAGCATTTT CASSGRATQHF
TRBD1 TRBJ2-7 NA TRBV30 TGTGCCTGGAGTGTTCAGGGGGCCTCGGGCGAGCAGTACTTC CAWSVQGASGEQYF
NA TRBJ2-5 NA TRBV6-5 TGTGCCAGTCTTGGGAATAACGGGGAGACCCAGTACTTC CASLGNNGETQYF
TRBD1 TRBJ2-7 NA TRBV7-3 TGTGCCAGCAGCCTAGGACAGGGCCACTACGAGCAGTACTTC CASSLGQGHYEQYF
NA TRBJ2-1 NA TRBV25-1 TGTGCCAGCAGGGGGCCCAATTACAATGAGCAGTTCTTC CASRGPNYNEQFF
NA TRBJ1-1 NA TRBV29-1 TGCAGTGCCGAGGGGGGAGCGCGTCTTGAAGCTTTCTTT CSAEGGARLEAFF
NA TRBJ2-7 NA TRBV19 TGTGCCAGTAGTATTCCCCACAACAGGGTCGAGCAGTACTTC CASSIPHNRVEQYF
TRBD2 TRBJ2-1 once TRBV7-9 TGTGCCAGCAGCTCCTTTCAACTAGCGGGAGGAGAGCAGTTCTTC CASSSFQLAGGEQFF
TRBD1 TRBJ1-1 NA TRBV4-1 TGCGCCAGCAGCCGGGACAGGCAACTCGAATACACTGAAGCTTTCTTT CASSRDRQLEYTEAFF
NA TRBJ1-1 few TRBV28 TGTGCCAGCAGTTTTCAGGGGCAGGGCACTGAAGCTTTCTTT CASSFQGQGTEAFF
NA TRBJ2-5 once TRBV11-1 TGTGCCAGCAGCCGAATTGGGACGTCGGACCAAGAGACCCAGTACTTC CASSRIGTSDQETQYF
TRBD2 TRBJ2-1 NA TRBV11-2 TGTGCCAGCAGCTTAGCGGGTAGCGGGAGGGCCGGCAATGAGCAGTTCTTC CASSLAGSGRAGNEQFF
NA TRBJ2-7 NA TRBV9 TGTGCCAGCAGCGGTGAGAGGGAGCAGTACTTC CASSGEREQYF
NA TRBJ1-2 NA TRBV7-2 TGTGCCAGCAGGAGTACAGGTAGCTATGGCTACACCTTC CASRSTGSYGYTF
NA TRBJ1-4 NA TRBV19 TGTGCCAGTAGCAAGGAGGGGACGATGGGTCGCGAAAAACTGTTTTTT CASSKEGTMGREKLFF
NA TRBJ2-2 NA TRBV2 TGTGCCAGCAGCGCCACCGGGGAGCTGTTTTTT CASSATGELFF
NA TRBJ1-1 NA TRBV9 TGTGCCAGCAGCGCCAAACACAAGAACACTGAAGCTTTCTTT CASSAKHKNTEAFF
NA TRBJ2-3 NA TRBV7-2 TGTGCCAGCAGCTTAGCGAGCAGGGCAGATACGCAGTATTTT CASSLASRADTQYF
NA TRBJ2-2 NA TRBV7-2 TGTGCCAGCAGCCGTCTCAGGGGGAACACCGGGGAGCTGTTTTTT CASSRLRGNTGELFF
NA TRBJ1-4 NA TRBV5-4 TGTGCCAGCAGCTGGCTGGGTGATCCGAATGAAAAACTGTTTTTT CASSWLGDPNEKLFF